A single T cell receptor beta chain is shown here with its context. What it recognizes is unknown. Germline-derived CDR1 and CDR2 are SGHTA and FQGNSA. Trimming took off 5 bases at V and 1 base at J, with 16 bases between the two ends. The CDR3 contains 16 residues. This sample is part of a study of post-analysis software for immune sequencing data. Background on the study: Secondary progressive, relapsing-remitting and progressive-relapsing multiple sclerosis were among the included disease courses. Study-level results: Elevated frequency relative to controls characterized roughly 5 TRBV segments in patients, TRBV5-6, TRBV5-1 and TRBV20-1 among them. Versus controls, multiple sclerosis patients showed significantly lower diversity (normalized Chao1).

Unique molecular identifiers featured in each of the TCR beta cDNA libraries. TCRdb redid the calling of the PCR reads with MiXCR, one entry per CDR3 protein. Altogether roughly 400,000 distinct CDR3 sequences are present, 35% to 45% being singletons, with the ten largest covering approximately 7.7%. Sequencing was done on a sample of blood. The J gene is TRBJ2-3, the V gene TRBV7-2; no reliable D call. The origin of this receptor is a girl aged 2 to 10 with multiple sclerosis. CDR3 sequence: CASSIGRLDRTDTQYF. As DNA, the CDR3 is TGTGCCAGCAGCATAGGGCGGCTAGACCGCACAGATACGCAGTATTTT. Based on the CDR3 plus reference TRBV7-2 and TRBJ2-3, the full variable domain is GAGVSQSPSNKVTEKGKDVELRCDPISGHTALYWYRQSLGQGLEFLIYFQGNSAPDKSGLPSDRFSAERTGGSVSTLTIQRTQQEDSAVYLCASSIGRLDRTDTQYFGPGTRLTVL.